The 22 T cell receptor beta chains in this list originate from one sample, sequenced in a study of control samples from healthy donors and cancer patients. The method was immunoSEQ multiplex PCR; TCRdb's version includes in-frame clones alone and lacks a portion of them. The sample has almost 90,000 clones, around nine tenths seen once; the top ten hold approximately 21%. Sequencing used blood. The origin of the receptors is a young man in good health.

This sequence joins TRBV25-1 and TRBJ1-2; a possible D gene is TRBD1 (6 bases). CDR1 is MGHDK, CDR2 SYGVNS, per germline. The CDR3 is made up of 13 amino acids. Trimming took 5 bases from V and 8 from J, leaving 15 bases between them. The CDR3 here is CASSPLTGLGYTF. CDR3 nucleotides: TGTGCCAGCAGTCCACTAACAGGGTTAGGCTACACCTTC.

This chain connects TRBV30 to TRBJ2-7; TRBD2 aligns across 13 bases. Germline V gives CDR1 GTSNPN, CDR2 SVGIG (reference sequence). This CDR3 is built from 14 residues. V was clipped by 8 bases and J by 1 base; unmatched bases: 5. This CDR3 reads CAATSGGPSYEQYV. Written as DNA, the CDR3 is TGTGCCGCGACTAGCGGGGGGCCATCCTACGAGCAGTACGTC.

V gene TRBV27 combines with J gene TRBJ1-2; TRBD1 matches 8 bases. V was pared by 4 bases and J by 6 bases, with 10 bases of the junction left unmatched. The germline V gene encodes CDR1 MNHEY and CDR2 SMNVEV (reference sequence). The length of the CDR3 is 15 residues. The CDR3 protein is CASSWDIGQGHGYTF. The DNA of the CDR3 is TGTGCCAGCAGTTGGGATATCGGACAGGGTCATGGCTACACCTTC.

The chain joins TRBV5-4 to TRBJ2-7, with 11 nucleotides matching TRBD2. Per germline, CDR1 SGHNT and CDR2 YYREEE (reference sequence). The CDR3 spans 17 residues. J lost 4 bases, V lost 2 bases, and 11 bases had no gene match. The CDR3 nucleotides are TGTGCCAGCAGCTTCCGGCTAGCGGGGGGCCCGACTTACGAGCAGTACGTC. It specifies CASSFRLAGGPTYEQYV.

The CDR3 loop reads CASSQVPGHGYTF. In DNA, the CDR3 is TGTGCCAGCAGCCAAGTCCCAGGCCATGGCTACACCTTC. V is TRBV3-1 (or the pseudogene TRBV3-2) and J is TRBJ1-2; D call uncertain. The CDR3 contains 13 residues. Trimming pared 1 base from V and 6 bases from J, leaving 9 bases between. CDR1 is LGHDT, CDR2 YNNKEL, per germline (reference sequence).

Only one count was recorded for this clone. This chain uses TRBV27 with TRBJ1-4; D gene unclear. The CDR3 contains 16 residues. The V gene's germline CDR1 is MNHEY and CDR2 SMNVEV (reference sequence). The ends were cut back, 1 base at V and 2 bases at J, with 11 bases in the middle. The CDR3 sequence: CASSLWSGGTNEKLFF. The CDR3 bases are TGTGCCAGCAGTTTATGGTCAGGCGGCACTAATGAAAAACTGTTTTTT.

The V gene is TRBV19, the J gene TRBJ1-5; the D gene is possibly TRBD1 (5 bases). The V and J ends lost 3 bases and 5 bases respectively, with 14 bases between them. The V gene's germline CDR1 is LNHDA and CDR2 SQIVND (reference sequence). The CDR3 is 15 amino acids. This CDR3 reads CASSIQGRGDQPQHF. CDR3 sequence (DNA): TGTGCCAGTAGTATTCAGGGTAGGGGCGATCAGCCCCAGCATTTT.

J is TRBJ2-5 and V is TRBV5-1; 12 bases are shared with TRBD2. J gave up 5 bases and V 0 bases, and 2 bases lay outside the gene matches. Per germline, CDR1 SGHRS and CDR2 YFSETQ. The CDR3 covers 15 residues. CDR3: CASSLGTSGVETQYF. As DNA, the CDR3 is TGCGCCAGCAGCTTGGGGACTAGCGGGGTGGAGACCCAGTACTTC. Combining the CDR3 with reference TRBV5-1 and TRBJ2-5 gives the whole variable domain KAGVTQTPRYLIKTRGQQVTLSCSPISGHRSVSWYQQTPGQGLQFLFEYFSETQRNKGNFPGRFSGRQFSNSRSEMNVSTLELGDSALYLCASSLGTSGVETQYFGPGTRLLVL.

The chain recombines TRBV4-1 with TRBJ1-5; 7 positions match TRBD1. CDR1 and CDR2 (germline): MGHRA, YSYEKL. J gave up 2 bases and V 3 bases, and 7 bases lay outside the gene matches. This CDR3 is built from 16 residues. This chain's CDR3 is CASSHSSGTGNQPQHF. CDR3 DNA sequence: TGCGCCAGCAGCCATTCCTCCGGGACAGGCAATCAGCCCCAGCATTTT.

The chain has TRBV3-1 (or the pseudogene TRBV3-2) and TRBJ2-5, with D unclear. The V end was cut by 2 bases, the J end by 2 bases, with 9 bases between. The CDR3 has 14 residues. CDR1 LGHDT and CDR2 YNNKEL come from the germline V gene (reference sequence). Here the CDR3 DNA reads TGTGCCAGCAGCCAACTTCAGCGTCAAGAGACCCAGTACTTC. This translates into CASSQLQRQETQYF.

This rearrangement joins TRBV14 to TRBJ1-1; maybe TRBD1 (5 bases). The CDR3 loop spans 16 amino acids. Trimming stripped 1 base from V and 7 bases from J, with 19 bases between. Germline CDR1 SGHDN, CDR2 FVKESK. CDR3 coding DNA: TGTGCCAGCAGCCAAGGGGGGTTAGGGGCCAACTATGAAGCTTTCTTT. Translating it yields CASSQGGLGANYEAFF.

The CDR3 coding sequence is TGTGCCAGCAGCCAAGAAGAGGGCACTGAAGCTTTCTTT. Protein product: CASSQEEGTEAFF. The rearrangement joins TRBV4-2 to TRBJ1-1; D call uncertain. There are 13 residues in the CDR3. V shed 0 bases and J shed 4 bases, with 6 bases lying between them. Germline V gene lookup returns CDR1 LGHNA and CDR2 YNFKEQ.

The chain combines TRBV6-5 with TRBJ1-6, with D perhaps TRBD1 (6 bases). The CDR3 contains 13 residues. From germline, CDR1 is MNHEY and CDR2 SVGAGI. Trimming cost V 6 bases and J 7 bases, with 10 bases left between them. CDR3 DNA: TGTGCCAGCAGGGCAGGGGTAAATTCACCCCTCCACTTT. As protein: CASRAGVNSPLHF.

The rearrangement uses TRBV7-2 and TRBJ2-5; perhaps TRBD2 as D (5 bases). CDR1 SGHTA and CDR2 FQGNSA come from the germline V gene. The CDR3 has 14 amino acids. Between the trimmed V and J ends, which lost 1 base and 3 bases, there was a span of 9 bases. The CDR3 DNA reads as TGTGCCAGCAGCTTAGTCACGGGGAAAGAGACCCAGTACTTC. It codes for CASSLVTGKETQYF.

J is TRBJ2-7 and V is TRBV7-3; TRBD2 matches 12 bases. Germline loops: CDR1 SGHTA, CDR2 FQGTGA. The CDR3 has 15 amino acids. J gave up 1 base and V 3 bases, and 1 base lay outside the gene matches. DNA for the CDR3: TGTGCCAGCAGCTTGGGACTAGCGGGTTCCTACGAGCAGTACTTC. Translating it yields CASSLGLAGSYEQYF. The full variable domain, in which reference TRBV7-3 and TRBJ2-7 provide the parts outside the CDR3, is GAGVSQTPSNKVTEKGKYVELRCDPISGHTALYWYRQSLGQGPEFLIYFQGTGAADDSGLPNDRFFAVRPEGSVSTLKIQRTERGDSAVYLCASSLGLAGSYEQYFGPGTRLTVT.

The chain links TRBV24-1 to TRBJ2-3, with D possibly being TRBD1 or TRBD2 (7 bases each). Trimming removed 5 bases from V and 0 bases from J, with 23 bases in between. In germline, CDR1 is KGHDR, CDR2 SFDVKD. This CDR3 has 19 residues. The CDR3 loop reads CATSAPRGGGGASTDTQYF. The CDR3 region has the DNA TGTGCCACCAGTGCCCCCCGAGGGGGAGGGGGCGCCAGCACAGATACGCAGTATTTT.

The rearrangement uses TRBV2 and TRBJ1-4; maybe TRBD1 (5 bases). The CDR3 covers 11 residues. The V gene lost 7 bases and the J gene lost 11 bases, with 11 bases spanning the gap. Per germline, CDR1 SNHLY and CDR2 FYNNEI. CDR3 DNA: TGTGCCAGCACCCCTCGGGGGAAACTGTTTTTT. Its protein is CASTPRGKLFF.

This chain joins TRBV5-1 and TRBJ1-5; possibly TRBD1 for D (6 bases). The germline gives CDR1 SGHRS, CDR2 YFSETQ. The CDR3 has 15 residues. V shed 1 base and J shed 5 bases, with 13 bases lying between them. The CDR3 sequence is CASSLWGAEDQPQHF. The CDR3 nucleotides are TGCGCCAGCAGCTTGTGGGGGGCTGAAGATCAGCCCCAGCATTTT. Together with reference TRBV5-1 and TRBJ1-5, the CDR3 gives the full variable domain: KAGVTQTPRYLIKTRGQQVTLSCSPISGHRSVSWYQQTPGQGLQFLFEYFSETQRNKGNFPGRFSGRQFSNSRSEMNVSTLELGDSALYLCASSLWGAEDQPQHFGDGTRLSIL.

The CDR3 DNA is TGCGCCAGCAGCCAAGAGCAGGGACCGGGGGACTATGGCTACACCTTC. It specifies CASSQEQGPGDYGYTF. The J gene is TRBJ1-2, the V gene TRBV4-1; TRBD1 might be the D (5 bases). The CDR3 covers 16 residues. V lost 0 bases and J 3 bases, leaving 14 bases between the germline ends. Looked up from germline, CDR1 is MGHRA and CDR2 is YSYEKL.

The chain carries TRBV11-2 and TRBJ2-1; D possibly corresponds to TRBD1 (5 bases). CDR1 is SGHAT and CDR2 is FQNNGV in the germline V gene. Trimming shortened V by 3 bases and J by 5 bases, and 8 bases separated the two germline ends. The length of the CDR3 is 13 residues. CDR3 residues: CASSFLGDNEQFF. Written as DNA, the CDR3 is TGTGCCAGCAGCTTCTTAGGGGACAATGAGCAGTTCTTC.

V and J are TRBV30 and TRBJ2-7, with 10 nucleotides matching TRBD1. The germline V gene encodes CDR1 GTSNPN and CDR2 SVGIG (reference sequence). V trimming: 4 bases; J trimming: 6 bases; junction bases outside the gene matches: 9. CDR3 length: 14 residues. CDR3 loop: CAWNPRDRGGEQYV. In DNA form, the CDR3 reads TGTGCCTGGAACCCCCGGGACAGGGGAGGCGAGCAGTACGTC.

This clone was picked up one time. V is TRBV27 and J is TRBJ1-4; D may be TRBD1 (5 bases). CDR3 size: 16 residues. V lost 1 base and J lost 8, with 17 bases in between. Germline V gives CDR1 MNHEY, CDR2 SMNVEV (reference sequence). The CDR3 DNA reads as TGTGCCAGCAGTTTATACGGGAGCAGGGCAGGGGAAAAACTGTTTTTT. Its protein product is CASSLYGSRAGEKLFF.